The T cell receptor beta chain under discussion was sequenced for a study of tumour-infiltrating T cells in Burkitt lymphoma (dated by TCRdb to the early 2020s). Notes on the research overall: Clinical outcome was correlated with TCR repertoire data, and overall and progression-free survival were found to be predicted by productive clonality independently of established prognosticators, including age at diagnosis.

Points on this clone: What antigen it recognizes has not been identified. The input lacks base qualities; no much larger clone sits a single base away.

Library construction relied on the immunoSEQ multiplex PCR assay. This is the immuneACCESS table as TCRdb keeps it, with only in-frame sequences that have V and J called. A part of the clones is gone; compared with another copy, unresolved V genes explain less than half, and the rest is unexplained. In all, the sample holds 4,000 to 6,000 clones, and about a tenth of those were seen once. The biggest ten clones account for approximately 2% of the sample. There are 16 amino acids in the CDR3, from cysteine to phenylalanine inclusive. Kept here is only the CDR3 DNA, which spans 48 bases and is read in frame from base 1. From V the trimming removes 5 bases and from J it removes 2 bases, while the gene matches leave 10 bases of the junction unaccounted for. Per the germline V gene, SGHTA is the CDR1 and FQGNSA is the CDR2.

Sequencing used tumor tissue. The sequence derives from a human donor with diffuse large B-cell lymphoma. The V gene is TRBV7-2 and the J gene is TRBJ2-5; 8 central nucleotides agree with TRBD2. The nucleotide sequence is given as TGTGCCAGCAGCCCTAATCGGGGGGGGACACAAGAGACCCAGTACTTC. Its protein product is CASSPNRGGTQETQYF.